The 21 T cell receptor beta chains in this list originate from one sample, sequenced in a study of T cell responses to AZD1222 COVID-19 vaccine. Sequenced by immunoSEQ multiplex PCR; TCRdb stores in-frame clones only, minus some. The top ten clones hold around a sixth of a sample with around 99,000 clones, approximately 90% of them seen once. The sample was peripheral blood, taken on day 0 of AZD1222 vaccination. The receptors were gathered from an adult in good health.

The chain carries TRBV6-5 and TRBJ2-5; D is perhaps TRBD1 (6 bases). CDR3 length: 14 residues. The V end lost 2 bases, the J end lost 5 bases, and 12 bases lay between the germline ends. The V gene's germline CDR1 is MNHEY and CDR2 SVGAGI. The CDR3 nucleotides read TGTGCCAGCAGTTACCAGGGGCTGGGGGAGACCCAGTACTTC. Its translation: CASSYQGLGETQYF.

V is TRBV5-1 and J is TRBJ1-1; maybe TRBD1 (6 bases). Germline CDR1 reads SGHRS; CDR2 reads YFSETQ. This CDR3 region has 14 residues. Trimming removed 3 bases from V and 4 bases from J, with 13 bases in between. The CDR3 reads CASSSQGRSTEAFF. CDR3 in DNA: TGCGCCAGCAGCTCCCAGGGGAGGAGCACTGAAGCTTTCTTT. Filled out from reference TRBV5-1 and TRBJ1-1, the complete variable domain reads KAGVTQTPRYLIKTRGQQVTLSCSPISGHRSVSWYQQTPGQGLQFLFEYFSETQRNKGNFPGRFSGRQFSNSRSEMNVSTLELGDSALYLCASSSQGRSTEAFFGQGTRLTVV.

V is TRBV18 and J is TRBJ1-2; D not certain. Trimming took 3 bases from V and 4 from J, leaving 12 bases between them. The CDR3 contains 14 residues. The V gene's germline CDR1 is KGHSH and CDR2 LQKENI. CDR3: CASSPSIGGYGYTF. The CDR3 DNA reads TGTGCCAGCTCACCCTCGATTGGAGGCTATGGCTACACCTTC.

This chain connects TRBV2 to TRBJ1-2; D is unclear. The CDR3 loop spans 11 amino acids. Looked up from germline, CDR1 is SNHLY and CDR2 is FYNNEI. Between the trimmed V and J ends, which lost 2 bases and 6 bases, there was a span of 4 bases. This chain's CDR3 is CASSELNGYTF. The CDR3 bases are TGTGCCAGCAGTGAACTGAATGGCTACACCTTC.

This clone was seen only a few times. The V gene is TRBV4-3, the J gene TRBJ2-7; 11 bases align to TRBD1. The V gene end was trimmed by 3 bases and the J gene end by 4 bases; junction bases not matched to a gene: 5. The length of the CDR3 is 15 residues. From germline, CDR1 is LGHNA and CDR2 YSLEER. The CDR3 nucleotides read TGCGCCAGCAGCCAGGCTGGGACAGGGGGATACGAGCAGTACTTC. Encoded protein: CASSQAGTGGYEQYF.

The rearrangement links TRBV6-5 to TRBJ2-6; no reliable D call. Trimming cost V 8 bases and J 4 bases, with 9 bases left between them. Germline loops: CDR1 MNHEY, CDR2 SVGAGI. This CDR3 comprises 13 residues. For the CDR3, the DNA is TGTGCCAGCCGATATTACGGGGCCAACGTCCTGACTTTC. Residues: CASRYYGANVLTF.

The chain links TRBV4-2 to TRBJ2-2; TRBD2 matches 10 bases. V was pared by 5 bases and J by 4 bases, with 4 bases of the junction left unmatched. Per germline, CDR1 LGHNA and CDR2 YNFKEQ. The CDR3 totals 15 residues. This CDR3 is CASSSGTSVTGELFF. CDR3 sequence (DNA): TGTGCCAGCAGCTCCGGGACTAGCGTCACCGGGGAGCTGTTTTTT.

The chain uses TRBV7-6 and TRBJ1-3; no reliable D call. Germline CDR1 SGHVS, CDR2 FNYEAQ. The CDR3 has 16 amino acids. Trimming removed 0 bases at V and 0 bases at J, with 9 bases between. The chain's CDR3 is CASSLAQPHSGNTIYF. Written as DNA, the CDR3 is TGTGCCAGCAGCTTAGCGCAGCCGCACTCTGGAAACACCATATATTTT.

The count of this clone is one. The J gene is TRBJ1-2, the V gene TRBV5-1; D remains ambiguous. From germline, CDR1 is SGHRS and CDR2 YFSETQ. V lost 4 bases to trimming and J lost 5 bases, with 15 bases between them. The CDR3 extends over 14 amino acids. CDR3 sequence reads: CASSQSVGGYGYTF. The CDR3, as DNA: TGCGCCAGCAGCCAGAGCGTCGGAGGGTATGGCTACACCTTC.

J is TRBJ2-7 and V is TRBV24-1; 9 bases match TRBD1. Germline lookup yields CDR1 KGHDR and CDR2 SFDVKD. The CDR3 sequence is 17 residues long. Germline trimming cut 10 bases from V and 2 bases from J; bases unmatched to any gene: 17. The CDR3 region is CATWCGTGKALAYEQYV. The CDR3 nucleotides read TGTGCCACTTGGTGCGGGACAGGGAAGGCGTTGGCCTACGAGCAGTACGTC.

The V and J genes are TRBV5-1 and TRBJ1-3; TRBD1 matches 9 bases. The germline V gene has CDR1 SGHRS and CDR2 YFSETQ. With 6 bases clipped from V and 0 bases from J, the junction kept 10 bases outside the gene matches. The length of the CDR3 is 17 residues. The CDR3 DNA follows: TGCGCCAGCACCCTGGGGGACAGGGCTTACTCTGGAAACACCATATATTTT. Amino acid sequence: CASTLGDRAYSGNTIYF.

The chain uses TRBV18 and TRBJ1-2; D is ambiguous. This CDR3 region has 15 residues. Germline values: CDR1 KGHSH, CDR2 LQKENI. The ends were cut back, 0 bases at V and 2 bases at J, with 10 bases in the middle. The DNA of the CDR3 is TGTGCCAGCTCACCACCCGCCGGCAAGAACTATGGCTACACCTTC. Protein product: CASSPPAGKNYGYTF.

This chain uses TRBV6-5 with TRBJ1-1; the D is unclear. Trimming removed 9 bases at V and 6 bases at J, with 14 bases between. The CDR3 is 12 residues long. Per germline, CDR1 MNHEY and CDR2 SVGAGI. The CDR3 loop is CASSLGSAEAFF. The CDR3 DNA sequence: TGTGCCAGTTCATTAGGGAGCGCTGAAGCTTTCTTT.

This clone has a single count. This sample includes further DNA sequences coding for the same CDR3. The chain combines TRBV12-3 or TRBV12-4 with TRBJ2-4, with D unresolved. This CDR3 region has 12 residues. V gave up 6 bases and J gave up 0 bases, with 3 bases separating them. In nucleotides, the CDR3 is TGTGCCAGCAGCCTAGCCAAAAACATTCAGTACTTC. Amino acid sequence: CASSLAKNIQYF.

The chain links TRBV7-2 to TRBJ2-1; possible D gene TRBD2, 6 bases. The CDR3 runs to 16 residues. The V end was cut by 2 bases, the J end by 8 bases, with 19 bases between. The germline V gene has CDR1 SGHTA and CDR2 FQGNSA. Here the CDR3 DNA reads TGTGCCAGCAGCTTACGGGGGACTGCCAATACACATGAGCAGTTCTTC. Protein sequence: CASSLRGTANTHEQFF. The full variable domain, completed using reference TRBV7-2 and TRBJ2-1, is GAGVSQSPSNKVTEKGKDVELRCDPISGHTALYWYRQSLGQGLEFLIYFQGNSAPDKSGLPSDRFSAERTGGSVSTLTIQRTQQEDSAVYLCASSLRGTANTHEQFFGPGTRLTVL.

In nucleotides, the CDR3 is TGTGCCAGCAGCTTTGGTGGAACAGATACGCAGTATTTT. Its protein product is CASSFGGTDTQYF. The chain couples TRBV11-3 to TRBJ2-3; D is unclear. Trimming cost V 3 bases and J 3 bases, with 7 bases left between them. Germline V lookup: CDR1 SGHNT, CDR2 YENEEA. This CDR3 has 13 residues.

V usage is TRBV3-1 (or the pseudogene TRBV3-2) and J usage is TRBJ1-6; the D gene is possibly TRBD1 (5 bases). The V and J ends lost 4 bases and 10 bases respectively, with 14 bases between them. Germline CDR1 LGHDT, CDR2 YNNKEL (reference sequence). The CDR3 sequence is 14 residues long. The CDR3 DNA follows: TGTGCCAGCAGCCTAGGGGCGGTTGGATCACCCCTCCACTTT. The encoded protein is CASSLGAVGSPLHF.

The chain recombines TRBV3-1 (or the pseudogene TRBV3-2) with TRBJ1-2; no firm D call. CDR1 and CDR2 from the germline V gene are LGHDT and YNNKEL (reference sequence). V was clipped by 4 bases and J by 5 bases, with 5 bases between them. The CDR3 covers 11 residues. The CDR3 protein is CASSLTYGYTF. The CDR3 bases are TGTGCCAGCAGCCTAACTTATGGCTACACCTTC.

CDR3 amino acids: CASSAGFSSYEQYF. CDR3 bases: TGTGCCAGCAGTGCAGGTTTCAGCTCCTACGAGCAGTACTTC. The chain couples TRBV27 to TRBJ2-7; no clear D gene. CDR1 is MNHEY, CDR2 SMNVEV, per germline (reference sequence). The CDR3 has 14 amino acids. Trimming pared 5 bases from V and 0 bases from J, leaving 11 bases between.

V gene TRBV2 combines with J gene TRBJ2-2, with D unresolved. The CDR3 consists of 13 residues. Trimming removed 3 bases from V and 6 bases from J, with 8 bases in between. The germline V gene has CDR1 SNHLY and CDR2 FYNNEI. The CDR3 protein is CASSDFGSGELFF. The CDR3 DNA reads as TGTGCCAGCAGTGATTTTGGCTCCGGGGAGCTGTTTTTT.

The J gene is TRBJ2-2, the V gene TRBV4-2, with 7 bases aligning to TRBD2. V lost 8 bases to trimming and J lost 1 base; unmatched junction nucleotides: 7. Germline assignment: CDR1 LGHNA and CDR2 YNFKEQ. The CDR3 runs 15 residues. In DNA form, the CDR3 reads TGTGCCAGCCAACCGGGGGGTCAGAACACCGGGGAGCTGTTTTTT. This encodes CASQPGGQNTGELFF.